This entry lists 29 T cell receptor delta chains sequenced from one sample in a study of human gamma delta and Vdelta1 T cells. TCRdb reanalysed the PCR reads with CATT. The data show over a thousand delta-chain clones, approximately 40% seen once. What was sequenced was Vdelta1 gamma-delta T cells from blood. These receptors were taken from a human donor in good health.

This clone is judged medium-sized (0.01 to 0.1%). The V call is TRDV1, the J call TRDJ1; TRDD3 agrees at 9 bases. With V trimmed by 5 bases and J by 0 bases, 22 bases remained unmatched. The germline V gene has CDR1 TSWWSYY and CDR2 QGS. The CDR3 is 21 amino acids. Here the CDR3 DNA reads TGTGCTCTTGGGATTTTCTGGCCTCTTCAAGACTGGGGGAAAAACACCGATAAACTCATCTTT. It codes for CALGIFWPLQDWGKNTDKLIF.

In regard to this clone: A much more abundant neighbour one base away suggests this may be a read error. Other DNA sequences in the same sample also yield this CDR3. The rearrangement joins TRDV1 to TRDJ1, with 8 bases fitting TRDD3. With V trimmed by 6 bases and J by 1 base, 25 bases remained unmatched. The CDR3 has 21 amino acids. Germline V gene sequence: CDR1 TSWWSYY, CDR2 QGS. Here the CDR3 reads CALGRLSSREGGDITTDKLIF. The CDR3 coding sequence is TGTGCTCTTGGAAGACTATCTTCCCGTGAGGGGGGGGATATAACCACCGATAAACTCATCTTT.

Concerning this clone: A much larger clone lies a single base off, so this may be a read error. The chain combines TRDV1 with TRDJ1, with 7 bases identical to TRDD3. This CDR3 spans 22 amino acids. With V trimmed by 5 bases and J by 3 bases, 30 bases remained unmatched. CDR1 TSWWSYY and CDR2 QGS come from the germline V gene. The CDR3 DNA reads TGTGCTCTTGGGCACCCAAAGCACCTGATCCCTCCTTATGGGGGAACGGCCGATAAACTCATCTTT. Residues: CALGHPKHLIPPYGGTADKLIF.

Note on this clone: A much larger clone differs by one base, so this may be a read error. The sample carries other DNA sequences with the same CDR3. The chain employs TRDV1 and TRDJ1; TRDD3 aligns across 11 bases. The CDR3 spans 25 residues. V trimming: 4 bases; J trimming: 3 bases; junction bases outside the gene matches: 34. The V gene's germline CDR1 is TSWWSYY and CDR2 QGS. In DNA, the CDR3 is TGTGCTCTTGGGGCTCAAAGGAGTTCCTATCGTACTGGGGGATATGCGCTGGGCCCTCCCGATAAACTCATCTTT. Its protein is CALGAQRSSYRTGGYALGPPDKLIF.

This clone is large within its sample. The V gene is TRDV1, the J gene TRDJ1; the D is unclear. Germline V gene lookup returns CDR1 TSWWSYY and CDR2 QGS. This CDR3 spans 17 amino acids. Trimming left V 4 bases short and J 3 bases short, with 21 bases between. CDR3 DNA sequence: TGTGCTCTTGGGGTCCCCGACAACCAGGGTAGGGCCGATAAACTCATCTTT. This translates into CALGVPDNQGRADKLIF.

As concerns this clone: A read error is the likely source, as a far larger clone sits one nucleotide away. Other DNA sequences of this sample code for an identical CDR3. The J gene is TRDJ1, the V gene TRDV1; D perhaps matches TRDD3 (6 bases). Germline V lookup: CDR1 TSWWSYY, CDR2 QGS. The CDR3 is 21 amino acids. With 4 bases removed from V and 0 bases from J, the gap between germline ends came to 30 bases. CDR3 sequence: CALGVLGTRVYWAANTDKLIF. CDR3 nucleotides: TGTGCTCTTGGGGTCCTGGGGACCCGGGTGTATTGGGCAGCGAACACCGATAAACTCATCTTT.

The gene calls are TRDV1 and TRDJ1; D is possibly TRDD3 (5 bases). Germline V gene data show CDR1 as TSWWSYY and CDR2 as QGS. The length of the CDR3 is 18 residues. The V end lost 2 bases, the J end lost 1 base, and 20 bases lay between the germline ends. CDR3 DNA: TGTGCTCTTGGGGAAAATCTTGCTTCAGTGGGGTCCACCGATAAACTCATCTTT. As protein: CALGENLASVGSTDKLIF.

A word on this clone: A read error is the likely source, as a far larger clone sits one nucleotide away. This chain links TRDV1 with TRDJ1; 13 bases agree with TRDD3. CDR1 and CDR2 from the germline V gene are TSWWSYY and QGS. The CDR3 totals 20 residues. CDR3 residues: CAFGETHNYWGIRYTDKLIF. CDR3 in DNA: TGTGCTTTTGGGGAAACCCACAACTACTGGGGGATACGGTACACCGATAAACTCATCTTT.

This clone is medium-sized in the sample. This sequence joins TRDV1 and TRDJ1; D is tentatively TRDD2 or TRDD3 (9 bases each). V lost 5 bases and J lost 0, with 37 bases in between. The V gene's germline CDR1 is TSWWSYY and CDR2 QGS. The CDR3 has 23 residues. The CDR3 DNA sequence: TGTGCTCTTGGGCCCCCTCCGGCCTTCCTACGGCTGGGGGATGGGGAAGACACCGATAAACTCATCTTT. It yields the protein CALGPPPAFLRLGDGEDTDKLIF.

This clone was recorded only once. Given a far larger clone just one base away, this is likely a sequencing read error. The genes are TRDV1 and TRDJ1; 10 positions match TRDD3. The junction had 22 bases not matched to a gene; V was cut back by 8 bases and J by 1 base. Germline V CDR1 and CDR2: TSWWSYY, QGS. CDR3 length equals 20 residues. The CDR3 nucleotides are TGTGCTCTTAGGGTGATTTCCTACTTGGCTCGGGGGATACGCACCGATAAACTCATCTTT. Protein: CALRVISYLARGIRTDKLIF.

Remarks on this clone: It may be a read error: a sequence one base away is much more abundant. The rearrangement links TRDV1 to TRDJ2; 8 positions match TRDD3. J gave up 12 bases and V 3 bases, and 21 bases lay outside the gene matches. From germline, CDR1 is TSWWSYY and CDR2 QGS. The CDR3 is 18 amino acids. Here the CDR3 DNA reads TGTGCTCTTGGGGAGGCCGCTCAGAACTACTGGGGGTCCCCCAAACTCTTCTTT. Translating gives CALGEAAQNYWGSPKLFF.

As concerns this clone: Since a far larger clone is one base different, this is likely a read error. V and J are TRDV1 and TRDJ1; 12 bases fit TRDD3. V lost 4 bases to trimming and J lost 0 bases; unmatched junction nucleotides: 15. The CDR3 is 20 amino acids. Germline values: CDR1 TSWWSYY, CDR2 QGS. The CDR3 sequence is CALGVETAKLGDTYTDKLIF. The CDR3 DNA reads as TGTGCTCTTGGGGTCGAAACGGCCAAACTGGGGGATACCTACACCGATAAACTCATCTTT.

With regard to this clone: Since a far larger clone is one base different, this is likely a read error. This chain connects TRDV1 to TRDJ1, with D unresolved. The CDR3 covers 16 residues. CDR1 and CDR2 from the germline V gene are TSWWSYY and QGS. The CDR3 sequence: CALGDLPFRGSDKRIF. Here the CDR3 DNA reads TGTGCTCTTGGGGACCTCCCGTTCCGCGGGTCCGATAAACGCATCTTT.

Of note for this clone: This same CDR3 is encoded by further DNA sequences in the sample. The chain joins TRDV1 to TRDJ1; perhaps TRDD3 as D (6 bases). Germline CDR1 and CDR2: TSWWSYY and QGS. Trimming pared 3 bases from V and 0 bases from J, leaving 14 bases between. This CDR3 region has 16 residues. The CDR3 DNA follows: TGTGCTCTTGGGGATCCCGGGGGACCGTACACCGATAAACTCATCTTT. Its translation: CALGDPGGPYTDKLIF.

Concerning this clone: It differs at one base from a far larger clone, so likely a read error. This CDR3 is also generated by other DNA sequences in the sample. The gene calls are TRDV1 and TRDJ1, with D hard to call. From germline, CDR1 is TSWWSYY and CDR2 QGS. The CDR3 consists of 19 residues. Trimming shortened V by 0 bases and J by 0 bases, and 20 bases separated the two germline ends. The CDR3 region has the DNA TGTGCTCTTGGGGAACTAGCCGGAGGATTGAGGCTGGACACCGATAAACTCATCTTT. It codes for CALGELAGGLRLDTDKLIF.

Of note for this clone: This likely came from a read error, as a far larger clone is one base away. This chain joins TRDV1 and TRDJ1, with 11 bases aligning to TRDD3. V lost 0 bases to trimming and J lost 1 base; unmatched junction nucleotides: 4. The CDR3 extends over 17 amino acids. The germline CDR1 and CDR2 sequences are TSWWSYY and QGS. The CDR3 loop is CALGELHWGIRTDKLIF. As DNA, the CDR3 is TGTGCTCTTGGGGAACTTCATTGGGGGATACGCACCGATAAACTCATCTTT.

For this clone: Since a far larger clone is one base different, this is likely a read error. This sequence joins TRDV1 and TRDJ1, with 11 bases that match TRDD3. Germline V CDR1 and CDR2: TSWWSYY, QGS. Unmatched junction bases numbered 10, after V lost 4 bases and J lost 3 bases. The CDR3 extends over 17 amino acids. As DNA, the CDR3 is TGTGCTCTTGGGGTCGTCCTCTGGGGGATACTACCCGATAAACTCATCTTT. Protein product: CALGVVLWGILPDKLIF.

This clone ranks as medium-sized. The V and J genes are TRDV1 and TRDJ4; TRDD3 matches 10 bases. The junction had 25 bases not matched to a gene; V was cut back by 0 bases and J by 0 bases. Looked up from germline, CDR1 is TSWWSYY and CDR2 is QGS. The CDR3 is 23 residues long. Written as DNA, the CDR3 is TGTGCTCTTGGGGAACTAAGGCCTACCCGTAACCTGTACTGGGGGATGGAGGCCAGACCCCTGATCTTT. Its translation: CALGELRPTRNLYWGMEARPLIF.

Notes on this clone: With only one base between it and a far larger clone, this is likely a read error. The gene calls are TRDV1 and TRDJ3; maybe TRDD3 (6 bases). The CDR3 contains 26 residues. The V end lost 2 bases, the J end lost 0 bases, and 35 bases lay between the germline ends. Per germline, CDR1 TSWWSYY and CDR2 QGS. CDR3 residues: CALGETPLWGGNAITTHSWDTRQMFF. The CDR3 DNA follows: TGTGCTCTTGGGGAAACCCCCCTTTGGGGGGGAAACGCGATCACTACTCACTCCTGGGACACCCGACAGATGTTTTTC.

Concerning this clone: This is likely an artifact of a read error, given a far larger clone one base away. V is TRDV1 and J is TRDJ1; 9 bases are shared with TRDD3. The J segment lost 5 bases and the V segment lost 7 bases, leaving 17 bases of the junction unmatched. Germline V gene sequence: CDR1 TSWWSYY, CDR2 QGS. CDR3 size: 17 residues. The CDR3 DNA sequence: TGTGCTCTTGTGGCTAATTTACTGGGGGAGACATCTGATAAACTCATCTTT. Encoded protein: CALVANLLGETSDKLIF.

Points on this clone: This likely came from a read error, as a far larger clone is one base away. This CDR3 is also generated by other DNA sequences in the sample. The rearrangement joins TRDV1 to TRDJ1; no firm D call. The CDR3 has 19 amino acids. Germline lookup yields CDR1 TSWWSYY and CDR2 QGS. V lost 4 bases and J lost 2, with 26 bases in between. CDR3 sequence reads: CALGGHPTPDNVGTDKLIF. The CDR3 bases are TGTGCTCTTGGGGGACACCCAACACCCGACAACGTAGGGACCGATAAACTCATCTTT.

As regards this clone: A much bigger clone sits one base away, suggesting this may be a read error. This chain uses TRDV1 with TRDJ1, with 12 bases identical to TRDD3. Germline V gives CDR1 TSWWSYY, CDR2 QGS. This CDR3 spans 24 amino acids. The trim removed 3 bases at V and 8 bases at J, leaving 34 bases unmatched. DNA for the CDR3: TGTGCTCTTGGGGACCGCCCGGGGCTTCCTCTCAAGCACTGGGGGATACTGGGAACGATGAAACTCATCTTT. Translation: CALGDRPGLPLKHWGILGTMKLIF.

Points on this clone: A read error may be the cause here, since a much bigger clone is one base away. This specimen includes other DNA sequences encoding the same CDR3. V gene TRDV1 combines with J gene TRDJ3; maybe TRDD3 (5 bases). CDR1 is TSWWSYY, CDR2 QGS, per germline. V lost 3 bases and J 1 base, leaving 31 bases between the germline ends. The CDR3 covers 24 residues. CDR3 sequence reads: CALGDLSHTGRNEPFSWDTRQMFF. In DNA form, the CDR3 reads TGTGCTCTTGGGGATCTATCCCATACGGGAAGAAACGAACCCTTTTCCTGGGACACCCGACAGATGTTTTTC.

By share of the sample, this clone is large (0.1 to 1%). V usage is TRDV1 and J usage is TRDJ1; 12 bases agree with TRDD3. The J segment lost 0 bases and the V segment lost 1 base, leaving 33 bases of the junction unmatched. Germline CDR1 TSWWSYY, CDR2 QGS. This CDR3 comprises 27 residues. The CDR3 sequence is CALGEPERYKWSTGGYWDKSYTDKLIF. The CDR3 DNA reads as TGTGCTCTTGGGGAACCGGAACGGTACAAGTGGAGTACTGGGGGATACTGGGATAAATCGTACACCGATAAACTCATCTTT.

About this clone itself: A far larger clone is off by one base, so a read error is likely. The rearrangement links TRDV1 to TRDJ1, with TRDD3 matching over 12 bases. The germline gives CDR1 TSWWSYY, CDR2 QGS. CDR3 size: 20 residues. CDR3 coding DNA: TGTGCTCTTGGGGTCGAAACGACCAAACTGGGGGATACCTACACCGATAATCTCATCTTT. It is translated as CALGVETTKLGDTYTDNLIF.

For this clone: One base separates it from a far larger clone, so it is likely a read error. Within the sample, other DNA sequences also encode this same CDR3. The chain combines TRDV1 with TRDJ1, with TRDD3 matching over 11 bases. J was trimmed by 0 bases and V by 2 bases; bases with no gene match: 38. Germline CDR1 TSWWSYY, CDR2 QGS. The CDR3 loop spans 28 amino acids. The CDR3 nucleotides read TGTGCTCTTGGGGAAATGCTCCCCTCTTCCTACGTTCCTAATTATGGGGGATACGCACCCTCGTACACCGATAAACTCATCTTT. Translating gives CALGEMLPSSYVPNYGGYAPSYTDKLIF.

By sample share, this clone is medium-sized. The V gene is TRDV1, the J gene TRDJ1; 10 nucleotides align to TRDD3. With V trimmed by 1 base and J by 8 bases, 16 bases remained unmatched. CDR1 is TSWWSYY, CDR2 QGS, per germline. CDR3 length: 18 residues. The CDR3 DNA is TGTGCTCTTGGGGAACGAGTTACCAGCACTGGGGGATTTCCCAAACTCATCTTT. Translating it yields CALGERVTSTGGFPKLIF.

On this clone itself: One base separates it from a far larger clone, so it is likely a read error. J is TRDJ1 and V is TRDV1, with D unresolved. This CDR3 has 16 amino acids. CDR1 and CDR2 (germline): TSWWSYY, QGS. V lost 3 bases to trimming and J lost 6 bases, with 20 bases between them. CDR3 amino acids: CALGDLPFRGSNKLIF. CDR3 nucleotide sequence: TGTGCTCTTGGGGACCTCCCGTTCCGCGGGTCCAATAAACTCATCTTT.

The J gene is TRDJ1, the V gene TRDV1; TRDD3 matches 9 bases. With 1 base clipped from V and 5 bases from J, the junction kept 20 bases outside the gene matches. Germline V gene data show CDR1 as TSWWSYY and CDR2 as QGS. This CDR3 spans 20 amino acids. CDR3 sequence: CALGEPNPPLLGEASDKLIF. The CDR3 DNA sequence: TGTGCTCTTGGGGAACCGAATCCCCCCCTACTGGGGGAGGCATCTGATAAACTCATCTTT.